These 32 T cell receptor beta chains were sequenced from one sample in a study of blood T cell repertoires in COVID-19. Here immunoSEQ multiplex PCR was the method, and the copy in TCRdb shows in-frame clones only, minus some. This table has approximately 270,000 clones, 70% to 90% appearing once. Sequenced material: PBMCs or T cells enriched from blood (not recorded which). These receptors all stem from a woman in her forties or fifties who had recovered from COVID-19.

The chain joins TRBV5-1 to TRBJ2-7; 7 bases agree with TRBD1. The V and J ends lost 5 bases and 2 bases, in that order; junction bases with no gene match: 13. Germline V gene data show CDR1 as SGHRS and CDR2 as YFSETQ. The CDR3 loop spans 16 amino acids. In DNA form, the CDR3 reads TGCGCCAGCAGATACACACCCGGGACAGACACCTACGAGCAGTACTTC. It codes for CASRYTPGTDTYEQYF. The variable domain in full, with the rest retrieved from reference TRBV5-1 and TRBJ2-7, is KAGVTQTPRYLIKTRGQQVTLSCSPISGHRSVSWYQQTPGQGLQFLFEYFSETQRNKGNFPGRFSGRQFSNSRSEMNVSTLELGDSALYLCASRYTPGTDTYEQYFGPGTRLTVT.

DNA of the CDR3: TGTGCCAGCAGGGGTTTAGTCCTAGCGGGAGACGAGACCCAGTACTTC. This gives the protein CASRGLVLAGDETQYF. The chain links TRBV28 to TRBJ2-5; 10 bases match TRBD2. Germline CDR1 reads MDHEN; CDR2 reads SYDVKM. Unmatched junction bases numbered 12, after V lost 6 bases and J lost 5 bases. CDR3 size: 16 residues.

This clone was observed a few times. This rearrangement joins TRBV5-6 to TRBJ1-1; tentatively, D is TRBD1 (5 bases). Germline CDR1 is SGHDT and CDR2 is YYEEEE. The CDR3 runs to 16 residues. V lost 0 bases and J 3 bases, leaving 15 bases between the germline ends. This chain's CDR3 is CASSLAILGEDTEAFF. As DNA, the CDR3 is TGTGCCAGCAGCTTGGCTATTTTAGGGGAGGACACTGAAGCTTTCTTT.

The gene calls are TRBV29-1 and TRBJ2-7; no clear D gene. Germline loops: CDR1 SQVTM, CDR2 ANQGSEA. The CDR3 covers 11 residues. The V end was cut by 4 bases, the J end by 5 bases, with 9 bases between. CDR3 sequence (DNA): TGCAGCGTTGGCTCCGAGGACGAGCAGTACTTC. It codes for CSVGSEDEQYF.

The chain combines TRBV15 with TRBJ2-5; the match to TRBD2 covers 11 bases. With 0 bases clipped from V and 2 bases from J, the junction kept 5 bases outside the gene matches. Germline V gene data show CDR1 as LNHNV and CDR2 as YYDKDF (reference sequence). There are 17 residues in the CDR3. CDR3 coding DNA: TGTGCCACCAGCAGAGATGTTACTAGCGGGGGACAAGAGACCCAGTACTTC. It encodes CATSRDVTSGGQETQYF.

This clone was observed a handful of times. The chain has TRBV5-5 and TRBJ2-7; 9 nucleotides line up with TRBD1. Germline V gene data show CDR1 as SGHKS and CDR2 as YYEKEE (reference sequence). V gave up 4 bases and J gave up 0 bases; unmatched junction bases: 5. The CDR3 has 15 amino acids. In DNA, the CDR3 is TGTGCCAGCAGCAACGGACAGGGGCCCTCCTACGAGCAGTACTTC. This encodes CASSNGQGPSYEQYF.

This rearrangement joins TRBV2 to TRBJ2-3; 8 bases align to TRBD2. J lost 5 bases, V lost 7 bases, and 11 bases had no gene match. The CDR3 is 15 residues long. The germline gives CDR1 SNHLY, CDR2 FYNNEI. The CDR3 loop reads CASTLGLSGGDTQYF. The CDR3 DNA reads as TGTGCCAGCACCCTGGGACTAAGCGGGGGAGATACGCAGTATTTT.

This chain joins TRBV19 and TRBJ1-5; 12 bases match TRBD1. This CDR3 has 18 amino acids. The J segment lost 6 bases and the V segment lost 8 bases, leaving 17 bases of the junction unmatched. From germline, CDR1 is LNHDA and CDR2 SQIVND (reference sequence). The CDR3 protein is CASCRDRGLLLLVQPQHF. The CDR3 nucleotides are TGTGCCAGTTGCCGGGACAGGGGGCTACTATTGTTGGTTCAGCCCCAGCATTTT. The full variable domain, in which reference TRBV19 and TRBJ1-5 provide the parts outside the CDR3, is DGGITQSPKYLFRKEGQNVTLSCEQNLNHDAMYWYRQDPGQGLRLIYYSQIVNDFQKGDIAEGYSVSREKKESFPLTVTSAQKNPTAFYLCASCRDRGLLLLVQPQHFGDGTRLSIL.

CDR3 sequence reads: CATSLAAWSEETQYF. As DNA, the CDR3 is TGTGCCACCAGTCTCGCTGCATGGAGTGAAGAGACCCAGTACTTC. The gene calls are TRBV15 and TRBJ2-5, with D uncertain. Germline-derived CDR1 and CDR2 are LNHNV and YYDKDF (reference sequence). Trimming took 6 bases from V and 3 from J, leaving 17 bases between them. This CDR3 comprises 15 residues.

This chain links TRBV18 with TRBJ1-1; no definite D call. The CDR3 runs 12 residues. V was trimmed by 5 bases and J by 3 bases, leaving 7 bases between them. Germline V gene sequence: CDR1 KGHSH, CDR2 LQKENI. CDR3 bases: TGTGCCAGCTCAGGGAGGGACACTGAAGCTTTCTTT. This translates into CASSGRDTEAFF.

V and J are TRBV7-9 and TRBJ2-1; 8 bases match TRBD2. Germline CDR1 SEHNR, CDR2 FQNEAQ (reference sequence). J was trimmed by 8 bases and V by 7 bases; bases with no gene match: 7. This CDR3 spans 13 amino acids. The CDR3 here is CASIPGGVHEQFF. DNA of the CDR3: TGTGCCAGCATTCCCGGGGGGGTACATGAGCAGTTCTTC.

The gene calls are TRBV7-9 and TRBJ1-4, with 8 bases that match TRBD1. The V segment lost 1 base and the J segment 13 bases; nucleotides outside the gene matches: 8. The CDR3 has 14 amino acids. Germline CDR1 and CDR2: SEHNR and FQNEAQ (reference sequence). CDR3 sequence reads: CASSLDTGGVRLFF. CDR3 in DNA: TGTGCCAGCAGCTTAGACACAGGGGGGGTTAGACTGTTTTTT.

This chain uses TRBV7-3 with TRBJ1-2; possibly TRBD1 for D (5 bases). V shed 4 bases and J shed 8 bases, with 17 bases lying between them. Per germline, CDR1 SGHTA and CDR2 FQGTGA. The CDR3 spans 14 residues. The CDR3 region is CASSWRDGTGGYTF. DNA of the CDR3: TGTGCCAGCAGCTGGAGGGACGGGACGGGGGGCTACACCTTC.

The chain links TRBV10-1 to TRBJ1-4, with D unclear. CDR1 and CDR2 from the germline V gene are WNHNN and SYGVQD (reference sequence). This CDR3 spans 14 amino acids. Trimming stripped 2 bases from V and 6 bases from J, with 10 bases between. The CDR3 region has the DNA TGCGCCAGCAGTGAGGGACCCGGGGATGAAAAACTGTTTTTT. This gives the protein CASSEGPGDEKLFF.

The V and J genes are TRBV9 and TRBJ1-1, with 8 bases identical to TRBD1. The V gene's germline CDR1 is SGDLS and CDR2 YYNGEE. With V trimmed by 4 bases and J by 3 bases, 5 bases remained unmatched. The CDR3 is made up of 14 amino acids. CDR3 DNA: TGTGCCAGCAGCCCAAGGACAGGGTACACTGAAGCTTTCTTT. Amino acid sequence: CASSPRTGYTEAFF. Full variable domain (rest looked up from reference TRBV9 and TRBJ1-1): DSGVTQTPKHLITATGQRVTLRCSPRSGDLSVYWYQQSLDQGLQFLIQYYNGEERAKGNILERFSAQQFPDLHSELNLSSLELGDSALYFCASSPRTGYTEAFFGQGTRLTVV.

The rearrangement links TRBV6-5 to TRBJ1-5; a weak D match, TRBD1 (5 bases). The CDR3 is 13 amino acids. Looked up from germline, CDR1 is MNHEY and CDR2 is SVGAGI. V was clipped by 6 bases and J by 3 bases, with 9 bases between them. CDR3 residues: CASRQVNNQPQHF. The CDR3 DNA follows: TGTGCCAGCAGACAGGTGAACAATCAGCCCCAGCATTTT.

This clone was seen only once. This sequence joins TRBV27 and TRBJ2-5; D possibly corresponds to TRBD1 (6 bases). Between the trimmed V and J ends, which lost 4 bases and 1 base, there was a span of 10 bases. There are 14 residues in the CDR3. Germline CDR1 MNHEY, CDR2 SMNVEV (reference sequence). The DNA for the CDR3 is TGTGCCAGCAGTTCCACAGGGAGCCAAGAGACCCAGTACTTC. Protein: CASSSTGSQETQYF.

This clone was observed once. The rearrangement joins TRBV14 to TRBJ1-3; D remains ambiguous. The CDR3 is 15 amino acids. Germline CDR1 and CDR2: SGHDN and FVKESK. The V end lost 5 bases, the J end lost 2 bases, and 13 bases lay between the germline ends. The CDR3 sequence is CASSSSLRTGNTIYF. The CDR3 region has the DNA TGTGCCAGCAGCTCCTCTCTCAGGACTGGAAACACCATATATTTT. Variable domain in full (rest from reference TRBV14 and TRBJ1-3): EAGVTQFPSHSVIEKGQTVTLRCDPISGHDNLYWYRRVMGKEIKFLLHFVKESKQDESGMPNNRFLAERTGGTYSTLKVQPAELEDSGVYFCASSSSLRTGNTIYFGEGSWLTVV.

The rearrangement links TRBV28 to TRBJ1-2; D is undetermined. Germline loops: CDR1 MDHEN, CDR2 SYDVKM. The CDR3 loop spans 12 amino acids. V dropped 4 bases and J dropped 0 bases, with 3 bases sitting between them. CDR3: CASSSTNYGYTF. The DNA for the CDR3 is TGTGCCAGCAGTTCCACTAACTATGGCTACACCTTC.

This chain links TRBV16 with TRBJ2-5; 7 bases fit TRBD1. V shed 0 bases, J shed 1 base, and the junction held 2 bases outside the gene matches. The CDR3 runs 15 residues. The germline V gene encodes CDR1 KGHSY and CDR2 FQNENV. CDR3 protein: CASSQSGGFQETQYF. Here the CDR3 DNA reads TGTGCCAGCAGCCAATCAGGGGGCTTCCAAGAGACCCAGTACTTC.

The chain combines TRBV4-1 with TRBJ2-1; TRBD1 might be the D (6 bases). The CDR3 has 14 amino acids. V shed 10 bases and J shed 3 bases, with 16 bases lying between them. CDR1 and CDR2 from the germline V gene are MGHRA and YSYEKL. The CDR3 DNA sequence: TGCGCCACAAAGGGGGAATTCTTCTACAATGAGCAGTTCTTC. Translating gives CATKGEFFYNEQFF.

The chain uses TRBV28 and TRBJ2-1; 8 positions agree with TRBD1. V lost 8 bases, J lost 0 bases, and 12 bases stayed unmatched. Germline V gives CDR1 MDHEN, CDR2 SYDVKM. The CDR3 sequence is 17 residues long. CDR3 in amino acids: CASVGQGPSGSYNEQFF. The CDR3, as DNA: TGTGCCAGCGTAGGACAGGGCCCCAGTGGCTCCTACAATGAGCAGTTCTTC.

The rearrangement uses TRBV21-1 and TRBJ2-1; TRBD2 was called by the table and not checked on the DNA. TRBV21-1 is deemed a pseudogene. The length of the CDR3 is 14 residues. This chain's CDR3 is CASSTGLAGREQFF. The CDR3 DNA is TGTGCCAGCAGCACGGGACTAGCGGGACGCGAGCAGTTCTTC.

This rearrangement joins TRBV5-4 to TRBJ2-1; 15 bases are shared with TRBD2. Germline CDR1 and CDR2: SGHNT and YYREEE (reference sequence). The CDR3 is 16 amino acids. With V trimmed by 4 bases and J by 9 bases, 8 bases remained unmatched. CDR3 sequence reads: CASSLGLAGGGREQFF. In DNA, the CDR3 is TGTGCCAGCAGCCTGGGACTAGCGGGAGGCGGGCGTGAGCAGTTCTTC.

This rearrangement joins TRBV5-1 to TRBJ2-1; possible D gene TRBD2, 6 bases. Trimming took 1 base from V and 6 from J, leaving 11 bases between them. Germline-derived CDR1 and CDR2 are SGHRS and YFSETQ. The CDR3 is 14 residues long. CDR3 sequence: CASSLLATSNEQFF. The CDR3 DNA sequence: TGCGCCAGCAGCTTGTTGGCGACTAGCAATGAGCAGTTCTTC.

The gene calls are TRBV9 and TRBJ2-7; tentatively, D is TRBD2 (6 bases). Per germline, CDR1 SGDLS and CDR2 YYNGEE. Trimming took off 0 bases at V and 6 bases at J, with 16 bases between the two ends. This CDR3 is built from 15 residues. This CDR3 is CASSVDRMDGGEQYF. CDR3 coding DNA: TGTGCCAGCAGCGTAGATCGGATGGACGGGGGCGAGCAGTACTTC.

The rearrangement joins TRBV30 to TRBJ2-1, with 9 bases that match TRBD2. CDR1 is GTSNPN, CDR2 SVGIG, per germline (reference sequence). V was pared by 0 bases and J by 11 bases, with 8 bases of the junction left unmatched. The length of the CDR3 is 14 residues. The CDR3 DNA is TGTGCCTGGAGTGTAATGCGGGAGGGAGATCAGCAGTTCTTC. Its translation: CAWSVMREGDQQFF.

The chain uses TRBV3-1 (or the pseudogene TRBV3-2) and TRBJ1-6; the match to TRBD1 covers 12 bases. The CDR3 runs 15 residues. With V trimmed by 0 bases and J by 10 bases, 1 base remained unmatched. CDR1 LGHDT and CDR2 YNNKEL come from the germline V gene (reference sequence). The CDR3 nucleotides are TGTGCCAGCAGCCAAGATGGGACAGGGGGCTCACCCCTCCACTTT. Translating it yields CASSQDGTGGSPLHF.

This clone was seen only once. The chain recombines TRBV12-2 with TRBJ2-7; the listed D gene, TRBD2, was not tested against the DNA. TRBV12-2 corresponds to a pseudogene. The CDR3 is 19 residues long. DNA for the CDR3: TGTGCAAGTCGCCCCCGAGTCGAGCTAGCGGGAGGCCCTGGGGACGAGCAGTACTTC. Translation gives CASRPRVELAGGPGDEQYF.

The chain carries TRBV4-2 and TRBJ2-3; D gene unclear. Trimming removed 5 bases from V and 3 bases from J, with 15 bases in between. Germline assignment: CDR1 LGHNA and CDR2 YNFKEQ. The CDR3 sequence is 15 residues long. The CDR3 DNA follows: TGTGCCAGCAGCGCACGGGTGGCGAGTACAGATACGCAGTATTTT. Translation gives CASSARVASTDTQYF.

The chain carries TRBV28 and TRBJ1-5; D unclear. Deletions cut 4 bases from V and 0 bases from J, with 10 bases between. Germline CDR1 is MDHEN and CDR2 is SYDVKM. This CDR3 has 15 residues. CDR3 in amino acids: CASSSQLNSNQPQHF. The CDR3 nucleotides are TGTGCCAGCAGTTCACAGCTTAATAGCAATCAGCCCCAGCATTTT. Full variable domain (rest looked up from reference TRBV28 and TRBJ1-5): DVKVTQSSRYLVKRTGEKVFLECVQDMDHENMFWYRQDPGLGLRLIYFSYDVKMKEKGDIPEGYSVSREKKERFSLILESASTNQTSMYLCASSSQLNSNQPQHFGDGTRLSIL.

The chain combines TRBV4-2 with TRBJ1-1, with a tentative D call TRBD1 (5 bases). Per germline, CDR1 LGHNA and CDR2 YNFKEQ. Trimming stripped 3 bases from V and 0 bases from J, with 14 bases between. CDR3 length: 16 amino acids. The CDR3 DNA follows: TGTGCCAGCAGCCACTTAGAGGACAAAATGAACACTGAAGCTTTCTTT. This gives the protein CASSHLEDKMNTEAFF.